What follows are 27 T cell receptor beta chains derived from one specimen sequenced in a study of identifying expanded T cells in peripheral blood. TCRdb's table, derived via immunoSEQ multiplex PCR, lists solely in-frame clones and lacks some. The sample has 75,000 to 100,000 clones, 75% to 90% seen once. The sample taken for sequencing was blood. The origin of the receptors is a person aged 18 to 75 in good health.

The chain employs TRBV2 and TRBJ2-7; D possibly corresponds to TRBD1 (6 bases). Trimming removed 2 bases from V and 2 bases from J, with 13 bases in between. CDR3 size: 15 residues. Germline values: CDR1 SNHLY, CDR2 FYNNEI. The CDR3 is CASSEFRGFTYEQYF. CDR3 nucleotide sequence: TGTGCCAGCAGTGAATTCAGGGGCTTTACCTACGAGCAGTACTTC.

This chain connects TRBV5-1 to TRBJ2-3, with a weak D call TRBD1 (6 bases). V lost 0 bases and J 5 bases, leaving 16 bases between the germline ends. The CDR3 loop spans 16 amino acids. Germline CDR1 SGHRS, CDR2 YFSETQ. CDR3 sequence reads: CASSLAGTSRGDTQYF. CDR3 nucleotide sequence: TGCGCCAGCAGCTTGGCCGGTACAAGCAGGGGAGATACGCAGTATTTT.

V gene TRBV9 combines with J gene TRBJ2-1; the D call may be TRBD1 or TRBD2 (6 bases each). The CDR3 spans 16 residues. V was trimmed by 0 bases and J by 2 bases, leaving 12 bases between them. Germline V gene data show CDR1 as SGDLS and CDR2 as YYNGEE. CDR3 bases: TGTGCCAGCAGCGTAGGGGGGGCGGTGACCTACAATGAGCAGTTCTTC. It specifies CASSVGGAVTYNEQFF.

The V and J genes are TRBV4-1 and TRBJ2-1, with 11 positions matching TRBD2. Germline V gene sequence: CDR1 MGHRA, CDR2 YSYEKL. The CDR3 sequence is 17 residues long. Unmatched junction bases numbered 5, after V lost 2 bases and J lost 2 bases. The CDR3 DNA is TGCGCCAGCAGCCAAACTCTAGCGGGAGGAGCCTACAATGAGCAGTTCTTC. The encoded protein is CASSQTLAGGAYNEQFF.

CDR3 sequence: CASSSLMSAGELFF. The CDR3 coding sequence is TGTGCCAGCAGCTCCTTGATGTCTGCCGGGGAGCTGTTTTTT. The rearrangement uses TRBV9 and TRBJ2-2; D is unclear. Germline V gene sequence: CDR1 SGDLS, CDR2 YYNGEE. The CDR3 runs 14 residues. Between the trimmed V and J ends, which lost 4 bases and 6 bases, there was a span of 13 bases.

This chain connects TRBV20-1 to TRBJ2-7; D is uncertain. The CDR3 contains 9 residues. Per germline, CDR1 DFQATT and CDR2 SNEGSKA (reference sequence). The V end was cut by 6 bases, the J end by 4 bases, with 4 bases between. CDR3 sequence reads: CSAFYEQYF. The CDR3 bases are TGCAGTGCATTTTACGAGCAGTACTTC.

The chain uses TRBV7-2 and TRBJ2-3, with 8 bases identical to TRBD1. Germline lookup yields CDR1 SGHTA and CDR2 FQGNSA. V lost 5 bases and J lost 6; bases outside the gene matches: 10. The CDR3 is made up of 15 amino acids. The CDR3 bases are TGTGCCAGCAGCACAACAGGGGGTATTTACGATACGCAGTATTTT. Translating gives CASSTTGGIYDTQYF.

V usage is TRBV29-1 and J usage is TRBJ1-4, with D perhaps TRBD1 (6 bases). Trimming removed 7 bases at V and 8 bases at J, with 20 bases between. The CDR3 is 14 residues long. Germline values: CDR1 SQVTM, CDR2 ANQGSEA. CDR3 amino acids: CSALQGTVGEKLFF. The CDR3 region has the DNA TGCAGCGCCCTACAGGGTACGGTGGGGGAAAAACTGTTTTTT.

The chain combines TRBV27 with TRBJ2-1, with 11 positions matching TRBD1. The J segment lost 7 bases and the V segment lost 2 bases, leaving 7 bases of the junction unmatched. The CDR3 is 16 residues long. Germline V CDR1 and CDR2: MNHEY, SMNVEV (reference sequence). The CDR3 spells CASSLEVGQGANEQFF. The CDR3 bases are TGTGCCAGCAGTTTAGAAGTAGGACAGGGGGCGAATGAGCAGTTCTTC.

V usage is TRBV18 and J usage is TRBJ1-1, with unresolved D. V lost 2 bases to trimming and J lost 10 bases, with 11 bases between them. The CDR3 has 12 amino acids. Germline CDR1 KGHSH, CDR2 LQKENI. CDR3 residues: CASSPGVPVAFF. In DNA, the CDR3 is TGTGCCAGCTCACCAGGGGTCCCGGTAGCTTTCTTT. Complete variable domain (other parts from reference TRBV18 and TRBJ1-1): NAGVMQNPRHLVRRRGQEARLRCSPMKGHSHVYWYRQLPEEGLKFMVYLQKENIIDESGMPKERFSAEFPKEGPSILRIQQVVRGDSAAYFCASSPGVPVAFFGQGTRLTVV.

The gene calls are TRBV12-5 and TRBJ1-4; the match to TRBD1 covers 7 bases. Germline V gene lookup returns CDR1 LGHNT and CDR2 FRNRAP. The CDR3 runs to 14 residues. V lost 5 bases, J lost 8 bases, and 8 bases stayed unmatched. The CDR3, as DNA: TGTGCTAGTGGTCCCGGACAGGCGGAGGAAAAACTGTTTTTT. This codes for CASGPGQAEEKLFF.

V usage is TRBV6-6 and J usage is TRBJ1-2, with D perhaps matching TRBD1 (5 bases). This CDR3 comprises 15 residues. The germline V and J ends were trimmed by 2 bases and 4 bases, with 14 bases remaining between them. Looked up from germline, CDR1 is MNHNY and CDR2 is SVGAGI (reference sequence). CDR3 DNA sequence: TGTGCCAGCAGTTACACGGGACCGCCCTTCTATGGCTACACCTTC. Translation: CASSYTGPPFYGYTF.

The chain has TRBV7-2 and TRBJ2-2; D is perhaps TRBD1 (6 bases). The V and J ends lost 5 bases and 0 bases respectively, with 13 bases between them. The germline V gene encodes CDR1 SGHTA and CDR2 FQGNSA. The CDR3 spans 16 residues. CDR3 sequence (DNA): TGTGCCAGCAGCCCCCAGGGGAGATCGAACACCGGGGAGCTGTTTTTT. It specifies CASSPQGRSNTGELFF.

The rearrangement joins TRBV6-1 to TRBJ1-5; TRBD1 aligns across 9 bases. Germline V gene lookup returns CDR1 MNHNS and CDR2 SASEGT. V shed 2 bases and J 7 bases; nucleotides not matched to a gene: 6. CDR3 length: 15 residues. The chain's CDR3 is CASSEKDRGWQPQHF. The CDR3 region has the DNA TGTGCCAGCAGTGAAAAGGACAGGGGATGGCAGCCCCAGCATTTT.

The chain uses TRBV2 and TRBJ2-1; weak D call: TRBD2 (5 bases). Trimming took 7 bases from V and 1 from J, leaving 14 bases between them. This CDR3 comprises 15 residues. Germline V lookup: CDR1 SNHLY, CDR2 FYNNEI. Here the CDR3 DNA reads TGTGCCAGCACCGCTCGAGGGAATTCCTACAATGAGCAGTTCTTC. It codes for CASTARGNSYNEQFF.

The CDR3 DNA sequence: TGCGCCAGTCGACAGGGACCCACAGATACGCAGTATTTT. It translates to CASRQGPTDTQYF. The genes are TRBV10-1 and TRBJ2-3; TRBD1 matches 7 bases. The CDR3 spans 13 residues. The germline CDR1 and CDR2 sequences are WNHNN and SYGVQD (reference sequence). V was pared by 9 bases and J by 2 bases, with 5 bases of the junction left unmatched.

In its sample, this clone was seen once. This chain joins TRBV10-3 and TRBJ2-1; TRBD2 agrees at 8 bases. From germline, CDR1 is ENHRY and CDR2 SYGVKD. With V trimmed by 6 bases and J by 8 bases, 9 bases remained unmatched. The CDR3 runs to 14 residues. CDR3 sequence (DNA): TGTGCCATCAGGGGAGCGGGAGATCCGTATGAGCAGTTCTTC. This gives the protein CAIRGAGDPYEQFF.

The V call is TRBV4-3, the J call TRBJ2-1; D possibly corresponds to TRBD2 (6 bases). V was cut by 4 bases and J by 3 bases, with 13 bases left in between. Per the germline V gene, CDR1 is LGHNA and CDR2 is YSLEER. The CDR3 is made up of 15 amino acids. The CDR3 coding sequence is TGCGCCAGCAGCCTTATGCGCGGGATCTACAATGAGCAGTTCTTC. This sequence encodes CASSLMRGIYNEQFF.

This sequence joins TRBV27 and TRBJ2-1; no firm D call. CDR1 and CDR2 from the germline V gene are MNHEY and SMNVEV (reference sequence). The V end was cut by 6 bases, the J end by 0 bases, with 9 bases between. The CDR3 loop spans 14 amino acids. The CDR3 bases are TGTGCCAGCAGGACGGAAAGCTCCTACAATGAGCAGTTCTTC. Translation gives CASRTESSYNEQFF.

In this sample, this clone turned up many times. V and J are TRBV5-1 and TRBJ2-7; 9 positions agree with TRBD2. The germline V gene has CDR1 SGHRS and CDR2 YFSETQ. The V and J ends lost 0 bases and 3 bases, in that order; junction bases with no gene match: 4. The CDR3 totals 15 residues. The DNA for the CDR3 is TGCGCCAGCAGCTTGGAGGCTAGCGGGATCTACGAGCAGTACTTC. It translates to CASSLEASGIYEQYF.

The gene calls are TRBV30 and TRBJ2-7, with D unclear. The germline gives CDR1 GTSNPN, CDR2 SVGIG (reference sequence). The CDR3 has 14 residues. Between the trimmed V and J ends, which lost 0 bases and 0 bases, there was a span of 9 bases. CDR3 in DNA: TGTGCCTGGAGTGTGGATCTGAGCTCCTACGAGCAGTACTTC. Translation: CAWSVDLSSYEQYF.

This sequence joins TRBV4-2 and TRBJ1-5, with D possibly being TRBD1 (6 bases). V lost 0 bases and J 5 bases, leaving 8 bases between the germline ends. This CDR3 is 14 amino acids long. Germline V CDR1 and CDR2: LGHNA, YNFKEQ. The CDR3 spells CASSQDPGDQPQHF. The CDR3 DNA follows: TGTGCCAGCAGCCAAGACCCAGGGGATCAGCCCCAGCATTTT.

This chain links TRBV19 with TRBJ1-3; D is possibly TRBD1 (5 bases). With 6 bases removed from V and 1 base from J, the gap between germline ends came to 13 bases. The CDR3 sequence is 15 residues long. Per the germline V gene, CDR1 is LNHDA and CDR2 is SQIVND (reference sequence). The chain's CDR3 is CASSLGTSSGNTIYF. The CDR3 DNA reads as TGTGCCAGTAGCCTGGGGACGAGTTCTGGAAACACCATATATTTT.

J is TRBJ2-1 and V is TRBV19, with 8 bases matching TRBD1. CDR1 and CDR2 (germline): LNHDA, SQIVND (reference sequence). V shed 2 bases, J shed 5 bases, and the junction held 5 bases outside the gene matches. The CDR3 spans 15 residues. The CDR3 loop reads CASSILTGAHNEQFF. CDR3 in DNA: TGTGCCAGTAGTATACTGACAGGGGCACACAATGAGCAGTTCTTC.

The rearrangement links TRBV20-1 to TRBJ1-1; D gene unclear. The CDR3 covers 10 residues. The V end lost 2 bases, the J end lost 11 bases, and 9 bases lay between the germline ends. Germline-derived CDR1 and CDR2 are DFQATT and SNEGSKA (reference sequence). CDR3 DNA: TGCAGTGCTAGACACACTGGGGCTTTCTTT. Translation gives CSARHTGAFF.

The rearrangement joins TRBV11-3 to TRBJ2-1; D possibly corresponds to TRBD1 (6 bases). V lost 3 bases and J 0 bases, leaving 9 bases between the germline ends. The length of the CDR3 is 15 residues. Germline V lookup: CDR1 SGHNT, CDR2 YENEEA. This CDR3 reads CASSFTGSSYNEQFF. The CDR3 bases are TGTGCCAGCAGCTTTACAGGGAGCTCCTACAATGAGCAGTTCTTC.

The rearrangement joins TRBV9 to TRBJ2-5, with D possibly matching TRBD2 (5 bases). Germline V lookup: CDR1 SGDLS, CDR2 YYNGEE. The V gene lost 4 bases and the J gene lost 5 bases, with 18 bases spanning the gap. The CDR3 length is 15 residues. The DNA for the CDR3 is TGTGCCAGCAGCCCCTCACCAGGAGGACTGGAGACCCAGTACTTC. Protein sequence: CASSPSPGGLETQYF.